One sample yielded the 31 T cell receptor beta chains listed below, sequenced in a study of T cell responses to AZD1222 COVID-19 vaccine. Clones were read by immunoSEQ multiplex PCR, and TCRdb kept only the in-frame ones, dropping some. The profile shows roughly 120,000 clones, 90% to 95% of them singletons. Sequences were derived from peripheral blood, sampled on day 0 of AZD1222 vaccination. These receptors all come from an adult in good health.

The V and J genes are TRBV30 and TRBJ1-3, with D perhaps matching TRBD1 (5 bases). Germline CDR1 is GTSNPN and CDR2 is SVGIG (reference sequence). V lost 1 base and J lost 2, with 9 bases in between. This CDR3 spans 14 amino acids. This CDR3 reads CAWSEPGAGNTIYF. Written as DNA, the CDR3 is TGTGCCTGGAGTGAACCGGGGGCTGGAAACACCATATATTTT. The full variable domain, its missing parts supplied by reference TRBV30 and TRBJ1-3, is SQTIHQWPATLVQPVGSPLSLECTVEGTSNPNLYWYRQAAGRGLQLLFYSVGIGQISSEVPQNLSASRPQDRQFILSSKKLLLSDSGFYLCAWSEPGAGNTIYFGEGSWLTVV.

This chain links TRBV30 with TRBJ2-2; no firm D call. V dropped 0 bases and J dropped 6 bases, with 2 bases sitting between them. This CDR3 is 11 amino acids long. Germline CDR1 and CDR2: GTSNPN and SVGIG (reference sequence). The CDR3 DNA reads TGTGCCTGGAGTGTACCCGGGGAGCTGTTTTTT. Its translation is CAWSVPGELFF.

The chain has TRBV28 and TRBJ1-2; D unresolved. CDR3 length: 12 residues. The V end lost 6 bases, the J end lost 2 bases, and 7 bases lay between the germline ends. Germline V gives CDR1 MDHEN, CDR2 SYDVKM. CDR3 DNA: TGTGCCAGCAGGGTAGAGAACTATGGCTACACCTTC. Protein: CASRVENYGYTF.

The chain employs TRBV27 and TRBJ2-2; D may be TRBD2 (5 bases). CDR3 length: 17 residues. Deletions cut 5 bases from V and 1 base from J, with 17 bases between. Germline V gene data show CDR1 as MNHEY and CDR2 as SMNVEV (reference sequence). For the CDR3, the DNA is TGTGCCAGCAGTCCCCGAGGAGCGGCAATGAACACCGGGGAGCTGTTTTTT. Protein sequence: CASSPRGAAMNTGELFF.

V and J are TRBV6-5 and TRBJ1-3; no clear D gene. V dropped 5 bases and J dropped 0 bases, with 11 bases sitting between them. Germline V gene lookup returns CDR1 MNHEY and CDR2 SVGAGI. The CDR3 spans 15 residues. This CDR3 is CASSPSRPSGNTIYF. CDR3 coding DNA: TGTGCCAGCAGTCCTAGTAGGCCCTCTGGAAACACCATATATTTT.

The V call is TRBV4-2, the J call TRBJ2-7; tentatively, D is TRBD1 or TRBD2 (6 bases each). The V gene's germline CDR1 is LGHNA and CDR2 YNFKEQ. This CDR3 is built from 14 residues. V gave up 5 bases and J gave up 3 bases, with 14 bases separating them. CDR3 in amino acids: CASSTTGGDYEQYF. As DNA, the CDR3 is TGTGCCAGCAGCACGACAGGCGGGGACTACGAGCAGTACTTC.

The J gene is TRBJ1-1, the V gene TRBV6-5; 7 bases are shared with TRBD1. With V trimmed by 2 bases and J by 3 bases, 3 bases remained unmatched. Germline V gene data show CDR1 as MNHEY and CDR2 as SVGAGI. The CDR3 totals 14 residues. This chain's CDR3 is CASSYTQGDTEAFF. The DNA of the CDR3 is TGTGCCAGCAGTTACACCCAGGGGGACACTGAAGCTTTCTTT.

The genes are TRBV3-1 (or the pseudogene TRBV3-2) and TRBJ2-2; 11 bases line up with TRBD2. CDR1 is LGHDT, CDR2 YNNKEL, per germline (reference sequence). Losses at the gene ends were 4 bases for V and 2 bases for J; bases not matched to a gene: 12. The CDR3 spans 19 residues. CDR3 protein: CASSLAGLAVPFNTGELFF. CDR3 DNA: TGTGCCAGCAGCCTTGCGGGACTAGCGGTCCCCTTCAACACCGGGGAGCTGTTTTTT.

The table lists this clone with a few counts. The rearrangement links TRBV10-3 to TRBJ1-5; no firm D call. Per germline, CDR1 ENHRY and CDR2 SYGVKD. Trimming took off 6 bases at V and 0 bases at J, with 9 bases between the two ends. The length of the CDR3 is 14 residues. The CDR3 DNA reads TGTGCCATCAGCCACAGTCATAGCAATCAGCCCCAGCATTTT. It translates to CAISHSHSNQPQHF.

The chain recombines TRBV11-2 with TRBJ2-7, with unresolved D. Germline CDR1 SGHAT, CDR2 FQNNGV. Trimming left V 1 base short and J 6 bases short, with 16 bases between. The CDR3 is 15 amino acids. This CDR3 is CASSLGPHGSGEQYF. DNA of the CDR3: TGTGCCAGCAGCTTAGGCCCCCACGGGTCGGGCGAGCAGTACTTC.

The chain couples TRBV30 to TRBJ2-2; the match to TRBD2 covers 7 bases. The CDR3 covers 17 residues. The V segment lost 5 bases and the J segment 0 bases; nucleotides outside the gene matches: 12. CDR1 GTSNPN and CDR2 SVGIG come from the germline V gene (reference sequence). This chain's CDR3 is CAWGSGLAVSNTGELFF. The CDR3 DNA is TGTGCCTGGGGCTCGGGGCTAGCGGTATCGAACACCGGGGAGCTGTTTTTT.

The chain uses TRBV19 and TRBJ2-1; 10 bases agree with TRBD1. Trimming cost V 10 bases and J 6 bases; bases outside gene matches: 12. Germline V CDR1 and CDR2: LNHDA, SQIVND (reference sequence). CDR3 length: 15 residues. In DNA form, the CDR3 reads TGTGCCACCAGGGGTGGGACAGGGGAATCCAATGAGCAGTTCTTC. The encoded protein is CATRGGTGESNEQFF.

This clone was observed once. The chain is built from TRBV27 and TRBJ1-5; D gene ambiguous. Trimming left V 2 bases short and J 2 bases short, with 10 bases between. Germline-derived CDR1 and CDR2 are MNHEY and SMNVEV (reference sequence). The CDR3 is made up of 15 amino acids. The CDR3 loop reads CASSLDGSGNQPQHF. CDR3 DNA: TGTGCCAGCAGTTTAGACGGGTCCGGCAATCAGCCCCAGCATTTT.

The genes are TRBV19 and TRBJ2-1, with TRBD2 as a possible D gene (6 bases). Per germline, CDR1 LNHDA and CDR2 SQIVND (reference sequence). The CDR3 totals 18 residues. V was shortened by 3 bases and J by 6 bases, with 24 bases between the two germline ends. CDR3 in DNA: TGTGCCAGTAGTATCTTCCCACCCCCGGGACTCCAACTCAATGAGCAGTTCTTC. The encoded protein is CASSIFPPPGLQLNEQFF.

This rearrangement joins TRBV9 to TRBJ1-1; the D gene is possibly TRBD1 (5 bases). In germline, CDR1 is SGDLS, CDR2 YYNGEE. This CDR3 spans 18 amino acids. Trimming left V 2 bases short and J 1 base short, with 21 bases between. DNA for the CDR3: TGTGCCAGCAGCGTCCTTCCACTGAGGGGTGATGGGAACACTGAAGCTTTCTTT. Its protein is CASSVLPLRGDGNTEAFF.

The chain links TRBV6-5 to TRBJ2-1; no reliable D call. CDR3 size: 15 residues. Germline-derived CDR1 and CDR2 are MNHEY and SVGAGI. The V gene lost 7 bases and the J gene lost 6 bases, with 19 bases spanning the gap. As DNA, the CDR3 is TGTGCCAGCATCACAGAGAAGGTTCCCGGCAATGAGCAGTTCTTC. This gives the protein CASITEKVPGNEQFF.

This clone was seen a single time. The DNA for the CDR3 is TGCGCCAGCAGCTCTACCGGACAGGCCGGCGGGGCTTTCTTT. Translation gives CASSSTGQAGGAFF. The genes are TRBV5-1 and TRBJ1-1, with TRBD1 matching over 7 bases. J was trimmed by 11 bases and V by 3 bases; bases with no gene match: 13. Looked up from germline, CDR1 is SGHRS and CDR2 is YFSETQ. There are 14 residues in the CDR3.

The chain recombines TRBV5-6 with TRBJ2-6; D unclear. The V gene's germline CDR1 is SGHDT and CDR2 YYEEEE. The CDR3 spans 15 residues. V was pared by 1 base and J by 1 base, with 6 bases between. The CDR3 loop is CASSLYGSGANVLTF. The CDR3 coding sequence is TGTGCCAGCAGCTTGTACGGGTCTGGGGCCAACGTCCTGACTTTC.

The chain couples TRBV6-5 to TRBJ1-2, with a tentative D call TRBD1 (5 bases). CDR3 length: 14 residues. V dropped 6 bases and J dropped 4 bases, with 15 bases sitting between them. Germline V gene data show CDR1 as MNHEY and CDR2 as SVGAGI. Here the CDR3 reads CASRLYDSSYGYTF. The CDR3, as DNA: TGTGCCAGCAGGCTGTATGACAGCTCCTATGGCTACACCTTC.

The rearrangement links TRBV13 to TRBJ2-1; perhaps TRBD2 as D (6 bases). The CDR3 is made up of 17 amino acids. Germline CDR1 and CDR2: PRHDT and FYEKMQ (reference sequence). V was trimmed by 5 bases and J by 5 bases, leaving 22 bases between them. DNA for the CDR3: TGTGCCAGCAGCCGAAGTGGGGACTCAGGCTTTAACAATGAGCAGTTCTTC. Translation gives CASSRSGDSGFNNEQFF.

V gene TRBV3-1 (or the pseudogene TRBV3-2) combines with J gene TRBJ2-2; 8 positions agree with TRBD2. CDR3 length: 17 amino acids. V dropped 4 bases and J dropped 5; count of bases not matched to a gene: 12. Germline CDR1 is LGHDT and CDR2 is YNNKEL (reference sequence). The CDR3 is CASSPTPAGVNTGELFF. CDR3 nucleotide sequence: TGTGCCAGCAGCCCAACTCCAGCGGGAGTAAATACCGGGGAGCTGTTTTTT.

This sequence joins TRBV11-2 and TRBJ1-2, with D possibly matching TRBD1 (6 bases). This CDR3 region has 15 residues. Between the trimmed V and J ends, which lost 4 bases and 4 bases, there was a span of 16 bases. CDR1 SGHAT and CDR2 FQNNGV come from the germline V gene. Here the CDR3 reads CASSSMRQASYGYTF. CDR3 coding DNA: TGTGCCAGCAGCTCCATGAGACAGGCTTCCTATGGCTACACCTTC. The whole variable domain, filled in from reference TRBV11-2 and TRBJ1-2, reads EAGVAQSPRYKIIEKRQSVAFWCNPISGHATLYWYQQILGQGPKLLIQFQNNGVVDDSQLPKDRFSAERLKGVDSTLKIQPAKLEDSAVYLCASSSMRQASYGYTFGSGTRLTVV.

The chain recombines TRBV11-3 with TRBJ2-1; TRBD2 matches at 7 bases. Germline lookup yields CDR1 SGHNT and CDR2 YENEEA. Trimming took 0 bases from V and 6 from J; bases not matched to a gene: 5. The length of the CDR3 is 15 residues. CDR3 sequence reads: CASSLEGSGTNEQFF. In DNA form, the CDR3 reads TGTGCCAGCAGCTTAGAGGGGAGCGGGACCAATGAGCAGTTCTTC.

In DNA, the CDR3 is TGTGCCAGTAGTATTGGCAGATTCAATTCACCCCTCCACTTT. Protein product: CASSIGRFNSPLHF. The V call is TRBV19, the J call TRBJ1-6; the D is unclear. V was shortened by 3 bases and J by 7 bases, with 10 bases between the two germline ends. The CDR3 is 14 amino acids. CDR1 and CDR2 (germline): LNHDA, SQIVND (reference sequence).

V and J are TRBV6-5 and TRBJ1-4; a possible D gene is TRBD1 (5 bases). This CDR3 has 15 amino acids. Trimming removed 6 bases from V and 8 bases from J, with 19 bases in between. In germline, CDR1 is MNHEY, CDR2 SVGAGI. CDR3 nucleotide sequence: TGTGCCAGCAGGGCCCCCGGGACTGGGTTAGAAAAACTGTTTTTT. This gives the protein CASRAPGTGLEKLFF.

The chain uses TRBV27 and TRBJ1-2, with no clear D. The CDR3 has 15 amino acids. Germline assignment: CDR1 MNHEY and CDR2 SMNVEV (reference sequence). Trimming left V 0 bases short and J 2 bases short, with 10 bases between. CDR3 protein: CASSLSIGRNYGYTF. In DNA form, the CDR3 reads TGTGCCAGCAGTTTATCGATAGGACGGAACTATGGCTACACCTTC.

The V and J genes are TRBV7-3 and TRBJ1-2; a weak D match, TRBD1 (5 bases). V was cut by 1 base and J by 6 bases, with 15 bases left in between. In germline, CDR1 is SGHTA, CDR2 FQGTGA. The CDR3 loop spans 15 amino acids. The CDR3 DNA sequence: TGTGCCAGCAGCTTAAGGCAGGGTGATATGAATGGCTACACCTTC. Protein: CASSLRQGDMNGYTF. Combining the CDR3 with reference TRBV7-3 and TRBJ1-2 gives the whole variable domain GAGVSQTPSNKVTEKGKYVELRCDPISGHTALYWYRQSLGQGPEFLIYFQGTGAADDSGLPNDRFFAVRPEGSVSTLKIQRTERGDSAVYLCASSLRQGDMNGYTFGSGTRLTVV.

The chain uses TRBV7-9 and TRBJ1-4; 7 bases map to TRBD1. Trimming removed 7 bases from V and 5 bases from J; junction bases left unmatched: 10. Germline lookup yields CDR1 SEHNR and CDR2 FQNEAQ (reference sequence). This CDR3 contains 15 residues. The CDR3 loop reads CASTAQGGENEKLFF. The CDR3 nucleotides read TGTGCCAGCACCGCCCAGGGGGGAGAAAATGAAAAACTGTTTTTT. Based on the CDR3 plus reference TRBV7-9 and TRBJ1-4, the full variable domain is DTGVSQNPRHKITKRGQNVTFRCDPISEHNRLYWYRQTLGQGPEFLTYFQNEAQLEKSRLLSDRFSAERPKGSFSTLEIQRTEQGDSAMYLCASTAQGGENEKLFFGSGTQLSVL.

V usage is TRBV4-1 and J usage is TRBJ2-7, with D unclear. The CDR3 sequence is 12 residues long. CDR1 is MGHRA, CDR2 YSYEKL, per germline. V lost 3 bases and J 0 bases, leaving 3 bases between the germline ends. CDR3 nucleotide sequence: TGCGCCAGCAGCCACTACTCCTACGAGCAGTACTTC. Translation: CASSHYSYEQYF.

V and J are TRBV15 and TRBJ1-2; possibly TRBD1 for D (6 bases). CDR1 is LNHNV and CDR2 is YYDKDF in the germline V gene (reference sequence). The CDR3 consists of 16 residues. Trimming left V 1 base short and J 4 bases short, with 16 bases between. CDR3 sequence (DNA): TGTGCCACCAGCAGAGGTAACTTCGACAGGTCCTATGGCTACACCTTC. Encoded protein: CATSRGNFDRSYGYTF.

V is TRBV28 and J is TRBJ1-6; D remains unclear. The V end lost 4 bases, the J end lost 10 bases, and 17 bases lay between the germline ends. Germline CDR1 MDHEN, CDR2 SYDVKM. This CDR3 region has 15 residues. The CDR3: CASSSPPGTASPLHF. The CDR3, as DNA: TGTGCCAGCAGTTCCCCGCCGGGAACGGCCTCACCCCTCCACTTT. Supplemented by reference TRBV28 and TRBJ1-6, the full variable domain reads DVKVTQSSRYLVKRTGEKVFLECVQDMDHENMFWYRQDPGLGLRLIYFSYDVKMKEKGDIPEGYSVSREKKERFSLILESASTNQTSMYLCASSSPPGTASPLHFGNGTRLTVT.